Only a few counts were recorded for the clone carrying this T cell receptor beta chain. Methods used by the authors: Amplifying reference gene primers gave estimates of nucleated cell counts. Measured with immunoSEQ multiplex PCR; TCRdb has only the in-frame clones, and not every one. V, J and clone size were drawn from that table, and D and trimming were deduced from the DNA. Of some 13,000 clones listed, approximately 86% were seen once; the top ten hold roughly half. This sample was taken from a study of blood T cell repertoires in COVID-19. Across the whole study: Samples taken during acute and convalescent COVID-19 were collected in the United States, Italy and Spain. PBMCs, B-cell-depleted T cells, or T cells provided the cDNA or gDNA that made up the material.

This CDR3 is built from 15 residues. The V and J ends lost 5 bases and 7 bases respectively, with 20 bases between them. Looked up from germline, CDR1 is MNHEY and CDR2 is SVGAGI. Sample: peripheral blood. This sequence joins TRBV6-5 and TRBJ1-1; D possibly corresponds to TRBD1 (6 bases). This TCR derives from a man older than 75 with acute or convalescent COVID-19. The DNA for the CDR3 is TGTGCCAGCAGTCCGCCAAGCGGGGGGCAGAATGAAGCTTTCTTT. Translating gives CASSPPSGGQNEAFF.